This record looks at one T cell receptor (beta chain) sequence and its context. Its antigen target is currently unknown. Base-call qualities are not available, and no considerably larger clone is one nucleotide away. TCRbeta CDR3 regions were amplified from genomic DNA by means of the immunoSEQ Assay, a bias-controlled multiplex PCR. The study's own analysis went as follows. The number of nucleated cells in each sample was estimated by amplification of reference gene primers within the assay. To quantify the absolute abundance of each unique TCRbeta CDR3 rearrangement, sequence reads were collapsed and filtered. For each sample, productive Simpson clonality was calculated as the square root of Simpson's diversity index over productive rearrangements. Entries here come from immuneACCESS through TCRdb and include only in-frame sequences with V and J called. Some clones fail to appear in such tables; in the studies checked, an unresolved V gene covers under half of the shortfall, and the cause of the remainder is unknown. D and trimming come from the DNA, and the V and J calls and clone size come from that table. Present in this sample are some 150,000 clones, around 84% of which were seen just once. Roughly 2.3% of the sample is in the top ten clones.

The data stem from a study of blood T cell repertoires in COVID-19 (dated by TCRdb to 2018 to 2021). Regarding the complete study: Collaborator samples came from the United States, Italy and Spain and covered acute and convalescent phases of COVID-19. The prospective study material was composed of cDNA or gDNA derived from T cells, B-cell-depleted T cells, or PBMCs. The dataset comprised deeply sampled blood TCRbeta repertoires from subjects exposed to, actively infected with, or recovered from COVID-19. The repertoires were made available in a free public database intended to serve as a resource for research on the immune response to SARS-CoV-2. Samples were obtained from the ongoing ImmuneRACE study (first 160 participants) and from approximately 1,200 subjects provided by 6 global collaborators. Sample metadata almost always included a de-identified subject ID, COVID-19 status, age in years and sex. HLA class I and class II types, where available, came from metadata supplied by the sample provider rather than from assay-based typing.

General findings and caveats noted by the study authors: The amount of clinical and demographic metadata varied by source and participant and was provided uncurated.

Relative to germline, V is missing 4 bases and J is missing 4 bases, with 9 bases of the junction outside any gene match. The CDR1 and CDR2 encoded by the germline V gene are MDHEN and SYDVKM. The CDR3 spans 15 residues, from the cysteine through the phenylalanine. Only the CDR3 part of the read is kept: 45 bases, read in frame from the first base. Collaborating institutions collected whole blood in K2EDTA tubes following their own protocols. For TCRbeta analysis, collaborators shipped samples in one of three forms: frozen whole blood, isolated PBMCs, or DNA extracted from either of those sample types.

The specimen was peripheral blood. This sequence uses TRBV28 and TRBJ1-2; 7 bases in the middle match TRBD1. This sequence was found in an older man with acute or convalescent COVID-19. The DNA sequence is as follows: TGTGCCAGCAGTTCCCGCAGGGGGACCCTCTATGGCTACACCTTC. Translated, this is CASSSRRGTLYGYTF.